The clone carrying this T cell receptor beta chain was counted at least ten times. V was pared by 0 bases and J by 4 bases, with 12 bases between. Per the germline V gene, CDR1 is DFQATT and CDR2 is SNEGSKA (reference sequence). The CDR3 covers 14 residues. This sample was included in a study of T-cell reconstitution after alpha-beta-depleted transplantation in children. As it was prepared, the TCRbeta library received unique molecular identifiers. MiXCR, run by TCRdb on the PCR reads, gives a single entry per CDR3 protein. This table has roughly 400,000 distinct CDR3 sequences, over 40% appearing once.

Specimen: PBMCs, collected before TCRalphabeta/CD19-depleted stem cell transplant. The TCR comes from a girl aged 2 to 9 with aplastic anemia, due to receive a stem cell transplant. J is TRBJ2-5 and V is TRBV20-1; D gene ambiguous. Written as DNA, the CDR3 is TGCAGTGCTAGAGATTTAGCCTATCGAGAGACCCAGTACTTC. Translation: CSARDLAYRETQYF.